One and the same sample provided the 7 T cell receptor beta chains below, sequenced in a study of T cells in Graves' hyperthyroidism and ophthalmopathy. It was RNA transcripts that yielded the amplified TCR beta CDR3 regions. The primer set for the first-round RT-PCR of the TCR CDR3 was HTBI. From the multiplex PCR reads, TCRdb called clonotypes with MiXCR, one entry per CDR3 protein. The data show approximately 640,000 distinct CDR3 sequences, roughly 16% seen once. Sequencing was carried out using blood. The receptors originated from a young woman with Graves' hyperthyroidism.

This clonotype was seen a few times. The V and J genes are TRBV7-3 and TRBJ2-1; tentatively, D is TRBD2 (6 bases). V lost 5 bases and J 7 bases, leaving 18 bases between the germline ends. Germline V CDR1 and CDR2: SGHTA, FQGTGA. This CDR3 is built from 15 residues. CDR3 sequence reads: CASSPRGGVVNEQFF. The DNA of the CDR3 is TGTGCCAGCAGCCCTCGTGGAGGGGTGGTTAATGAGCAGTTCTTC.

This clonotype was detected many times. The genes are TRBV2 and TRBJ2-7; tentatively, D is TRBD1 (6 bases). Germline CDR1 SNHLY, CDR2 FYNNEI. The CDR3 loop spans 13 amino acids. V lost 6 bases to trimming and J lost 3 bases, with 12 bases between them. CDR3: CASSRDTDYEQYF. CDR3 nucleotide sequence: TGTGCCAGCAGCCGGGACACTGACTACGAGCAGTACTTC.

The chain combines TRBV3-1 with TRBJ2-7, with TRBD1 as a possible D gene (6 bases). Germline CDR1 LGHDT, CDR2 YNNKEL (reference sequence). Deletions cut 2 bases from V and 6 bases from J, with 17 bases between. This CDR3 spans 15 amino acids. The CDR3: CASSQFSQGKGEQYF. The CDR3 DNA reads as TGTGCCAGCAGCCAATTCTCGCAGGGGAAGGGCGAGCAGTACTTC.

The table lists this clonotype with many counts. V and J are TRBV28 and TRBJ2-3; TRBD2 aligns across 11 bases. The V and J ends lost 5 bases and 2 bases, in that order; junction bases with no gene match: 9. The germline V gene has CDR1 MDHEN and CDR2 SYDVKM. This CDR3 comprises 17 residues. The CDR3 sequence is CASSPPASGRHTDTQYF. The DNA of the CDR3 is TGTGCCAGCAGTCCCCCGGCTAGCGGGAGGCACACAGATACGCAGTATTTT.

The genes are TRBV6-2 or TRBV6-3 and TRBJ2-1; the match to TRBD2 covers 10 bases. The trim removed 0 bases at V and 0 bases at J, leaving 14 bases unmatched. Germline V CDR1 and CDR2: MNHEY, SVGEGT. The CDR3 consists of 21 residues. The CDR3 nucleotides read TGTGCCAGCAGTTACTCGATAATTCTAGCGGGAGTCCAGGGCTCCTACAATGAGCAGTTCTTC. Amino acids: CASSYSIILAGVQGSYNEQFF.

This clonotype was found many times. The J gene is TRBJ2-1, the V gene TRBV6-6; 14 positions agree with TRBD2. The V gene's germline CDR1 is MNHNY and CDR2 SVGAGI (reference sequence). V trimming: 0 bases; J trimming: 5 bases; junction bases outside the gene matches: 6. The CDR3 contains 18 residues. CDR3 nucleotides: TGTGCCAGCAGTTACTCGACTAGCGGGAGGGCGGCAGACAATGAGCAGTTCTTC. It translates to CASSYSTSGRAADNEQFF.

In this sample, this clonotype turned up once. Just one base apart from a much larger clone, this may be a read error. The V call is TRBV3-1, the J call TRBJ1-1; D unclear. Deletions cut 1 base from V and 1 base from J, with 7 bases between. The length of the CDR3 is 14 residues. Germline V gene sequence: CDR1 LGHDT, CDR2 YNNKEL (reference sequence). In DNA form, the CDR3 reads TGTGCCAGCAGCCAAGTGGCGACGAACACTGAAGCTTTCTTT. Amino acids: CASSQVATNTEAFF.